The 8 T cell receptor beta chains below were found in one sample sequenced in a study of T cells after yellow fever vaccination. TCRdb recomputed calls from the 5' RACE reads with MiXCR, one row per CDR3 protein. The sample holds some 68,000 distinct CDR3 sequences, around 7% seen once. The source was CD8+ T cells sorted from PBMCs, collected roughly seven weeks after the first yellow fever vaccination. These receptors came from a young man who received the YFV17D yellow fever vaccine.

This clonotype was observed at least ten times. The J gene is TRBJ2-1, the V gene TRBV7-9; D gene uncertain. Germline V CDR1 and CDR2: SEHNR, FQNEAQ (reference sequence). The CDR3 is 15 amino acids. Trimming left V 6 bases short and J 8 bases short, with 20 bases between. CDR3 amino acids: CASSLTSPRWDEQFF. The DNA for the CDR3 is TGTGCCAGCAGTCTGACGAGCCCGCGGTGGGATGAGCAGTTCTTC.

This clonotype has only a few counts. CDR3 amino acids: CASSPGTGHGYTF. The CDR3 DNA reads as TGTGCCAGCAGTCCCGGGACAGGGCATGGCTACACCTTC. V and J are TRBV27 and TRBJ1-2; 9 bases are a match to TRBD1. V lost 5 bases, J lost 6 bases, and 4 bases stayed unmatched. Germline values: CDR1 MNHEY, CDR2 SMNVEV (reference sequence). The CDR3 totals 13 residues.

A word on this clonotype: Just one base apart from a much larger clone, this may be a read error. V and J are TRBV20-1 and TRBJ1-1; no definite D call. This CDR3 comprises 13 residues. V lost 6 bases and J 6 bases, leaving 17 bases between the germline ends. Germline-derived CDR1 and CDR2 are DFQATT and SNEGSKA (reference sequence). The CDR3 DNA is TGCAGTGCCCGACGGGATGGGGTAGCTGAAGCTTTCTTT. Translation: CSARRDGVAEAFF.

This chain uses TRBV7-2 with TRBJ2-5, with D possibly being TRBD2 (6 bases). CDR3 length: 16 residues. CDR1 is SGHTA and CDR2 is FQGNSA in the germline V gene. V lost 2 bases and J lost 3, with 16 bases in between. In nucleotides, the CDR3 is TGTGCCAGCAGCTTAAGAGGAGACTGGGGGGAAGAGACCCAGTACTTC. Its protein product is CASSLRGDWGEETQYF.

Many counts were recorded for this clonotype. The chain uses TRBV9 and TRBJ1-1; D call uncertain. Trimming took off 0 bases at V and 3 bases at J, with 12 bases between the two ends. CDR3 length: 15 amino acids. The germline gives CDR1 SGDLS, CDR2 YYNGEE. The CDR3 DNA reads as TGTGCCAGCAGCGTAGAAGGAGCTTCGGACACTGAAGCTTTCTTT. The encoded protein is CASSVEGASDTEAFF.

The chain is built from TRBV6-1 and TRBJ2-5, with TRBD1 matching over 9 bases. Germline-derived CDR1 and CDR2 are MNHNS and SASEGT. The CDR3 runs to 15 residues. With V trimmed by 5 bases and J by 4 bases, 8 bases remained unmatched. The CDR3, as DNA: TGTGCCAGCAGTATCCACGACAGGGGGACAGAGACCCAGTACTTC. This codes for CASSIHDRGTETQYF.

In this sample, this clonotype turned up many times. CDR3 sequence reads: CASSQERDRTYEQYF. CDR3 bases: TGCGCCAGCAGCCAAGAGCGGGACAGAACCTACGAGCAGTACTTC. The chain links TRBV4-3 to TRBJ2-7; the D gene is possibly TRBD1 (7 bases). CDR1 and CDR2 (germline): LGHNA, YSLEER. V was cut by 0 bases and J by 2 bases, with 11 bases left in between. CDR3 length: 15 amino acids.

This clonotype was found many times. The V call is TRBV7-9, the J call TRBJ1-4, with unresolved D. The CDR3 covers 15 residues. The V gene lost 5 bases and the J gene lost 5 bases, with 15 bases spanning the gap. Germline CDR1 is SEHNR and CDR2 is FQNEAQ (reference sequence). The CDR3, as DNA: TGTGCCAGCAGCCCGTCCGGACTGAAGAATGAAAAACTGTTTTTT. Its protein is CASSPSGLKNEKLFF.